What follows describes a single T cell receptor (beta chain). Its antigen is currently unknown. This record belongs to a study of spatial heterogeneity in lung cancer. Study information: There were consistently more beta-chain sequences detected than alpha-chain sequences. Study-wide results and caveats: Detection of ubiquitous tumor TCRs in blood was higher at resection than follow-up.

Time point in this sample: sample taken at primary tumor resection. Whole RNA, isolated from tumor, nontumor lung or frozen PBMC, was sequenced without prior sorting. Samples were donated by 72 untreated early-stage non-small cell lung cancer patients. All TCR cDNA molecules were individually tagged with a unique molecular identifier. In TCRdb, the 5' RACE reads were re-called with MiXCR into one record per CDR3 protein. The sample contains approximately 39,000 distinct CDR3 sequences, under 6.5% of which appear only once. This clonotype was sampled from a male donor with early-stage non-small cell lung cancer. This material consisted of PBMCs, taken at surgery.

The CDR3 coding sequence is TGTGCCAGCAGCCTCGCTTCCGGGACCCAAAACATTCAGTACTTC. Protein sequence: CASSLASGTQNIQYF. The rearrangement joins TRBV3-1 to TRBJ2-4; D is possibly TRBD1 or TRBD2 (5 bases each). Germline CDR1 is LGHDT and CDR2 is YNNKEL (reference sequence). The CDR3 has 15 amino acids. The V gene lost 4 bases and the J gene lost 5 bases, with 15 bases spanning the gap.